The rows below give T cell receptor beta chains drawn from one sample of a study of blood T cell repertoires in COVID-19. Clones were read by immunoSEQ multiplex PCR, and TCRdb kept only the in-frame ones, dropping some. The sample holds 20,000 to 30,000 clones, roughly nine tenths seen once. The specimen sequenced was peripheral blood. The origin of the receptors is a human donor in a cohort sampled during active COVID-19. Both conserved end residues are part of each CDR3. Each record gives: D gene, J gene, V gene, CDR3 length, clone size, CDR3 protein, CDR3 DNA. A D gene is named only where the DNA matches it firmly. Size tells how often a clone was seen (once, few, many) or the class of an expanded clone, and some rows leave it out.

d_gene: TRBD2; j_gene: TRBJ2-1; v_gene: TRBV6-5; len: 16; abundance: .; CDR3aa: CASSYSLASGRNEQFF; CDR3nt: TGTGCCAGCAGTTACTCGCTCGCTAGCGGGAGAAATGAGCAGTTCTTC
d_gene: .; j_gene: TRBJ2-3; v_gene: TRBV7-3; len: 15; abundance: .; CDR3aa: CASSQTGTIGDTQYF; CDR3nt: TGTGCCAGCAGCCAAACAGGGACCATCGGAGATACGCAGTATTTT
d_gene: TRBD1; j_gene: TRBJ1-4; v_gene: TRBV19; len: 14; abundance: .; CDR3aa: CASSVQGAGEKLFF; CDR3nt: TGTGCCAGTAGTGTACAGGGGGCGGGAGAAAAACTGTTTTTT
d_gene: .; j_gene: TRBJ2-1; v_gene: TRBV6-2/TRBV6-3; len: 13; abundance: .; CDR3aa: CASSQRRVYEQFF; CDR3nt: TGTGCCAGCAGCCAAAGGCGGGTGTACGAGCAGTTCTTC
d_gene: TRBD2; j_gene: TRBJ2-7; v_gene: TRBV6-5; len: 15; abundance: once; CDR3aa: CASRTGAGDSYEQYF; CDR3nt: TGTGCCAGCCGGACGGGAGCGGGAGATTCTTACGAGCAGTACTTC
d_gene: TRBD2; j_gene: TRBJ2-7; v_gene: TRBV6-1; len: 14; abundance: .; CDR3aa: CASSDTSGSYEQYF; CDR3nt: TGTGCCAGCAGTGACACTAGCGGATCCTACGAGCAGTACTTC
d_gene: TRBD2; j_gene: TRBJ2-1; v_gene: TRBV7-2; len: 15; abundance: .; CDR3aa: CASSLAGASGGSQFF; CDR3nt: TGTGCCAGCAGCTTAGCGGGTGCTAGCGGGGGGTCTCAGTTCTTC
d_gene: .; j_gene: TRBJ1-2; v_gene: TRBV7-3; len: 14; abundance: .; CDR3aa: CASSLGGPRDGYTF; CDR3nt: TGTGCCAGCAGCTTAGGAGGACCCCGGGATGGCTACACCTTC
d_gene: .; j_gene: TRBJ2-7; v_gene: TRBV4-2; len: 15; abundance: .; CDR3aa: CASSQGLEDIYEQYF; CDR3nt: TGTGCCAGCAGCCAAGGTTTGGAGGATATCTACGAGCAGTACTTC
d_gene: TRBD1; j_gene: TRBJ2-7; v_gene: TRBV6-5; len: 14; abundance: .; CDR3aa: CASSYRQGDYEQYF; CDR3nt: TGTGCCAGCAGTTACCGACAGGGTGACTACGAGCAGTACTTC
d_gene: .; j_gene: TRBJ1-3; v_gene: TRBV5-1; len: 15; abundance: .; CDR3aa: CASSLAGASGNTIYF; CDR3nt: TGCGCCAGCAGCTTGGCCGGAGCTTCTGGAAACACCATATATTTT
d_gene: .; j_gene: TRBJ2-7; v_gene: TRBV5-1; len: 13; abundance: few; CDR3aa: CASSLGIEYEQYF; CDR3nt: TGCGCCAGCAGCTTGGGTATTGAGTACGAGCAGTACTTC
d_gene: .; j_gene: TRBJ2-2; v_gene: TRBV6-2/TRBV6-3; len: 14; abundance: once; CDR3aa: CASSVNRVPGELFF; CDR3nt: TGTGCCAGCAGCGTGAACAGGGTGCCCGGGGAGCTGTTTTTT
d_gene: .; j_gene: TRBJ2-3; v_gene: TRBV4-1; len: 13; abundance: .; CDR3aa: CASSQQGRDTQYF; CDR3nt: TGCGCCAGCAGCCAGCAGGGTAGAGATACGCAGTATTTT
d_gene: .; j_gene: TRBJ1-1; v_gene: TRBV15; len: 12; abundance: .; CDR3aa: CATSRESPGVFF; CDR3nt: TGTGCCACCAGCAGAGAAAGTCCGGGGGTTTTCTTT
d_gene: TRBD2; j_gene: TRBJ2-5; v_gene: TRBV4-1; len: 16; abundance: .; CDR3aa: CASSQSEASGQETQYF; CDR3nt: TGCGCCAGCAGCCAAAGTGAGGCTAGCGGCCAAGAGACCCAGTACTTC
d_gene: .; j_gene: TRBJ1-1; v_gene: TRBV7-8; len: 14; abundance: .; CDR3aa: CASSVGGASTEAFF; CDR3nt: TGTGCCAGCAGCGTTGGGGGGGCGAGCACTGAAGCTTTCTTT
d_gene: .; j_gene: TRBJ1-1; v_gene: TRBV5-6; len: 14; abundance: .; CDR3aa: CASSLSGGATEAFF; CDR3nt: TGTGCCAGCAGCTTGTCCGGAGGGGCCACTGAAGCTTTCTTT
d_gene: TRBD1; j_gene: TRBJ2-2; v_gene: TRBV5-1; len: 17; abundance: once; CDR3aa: CASSSGPGTGGTGELFF; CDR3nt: TGCGCCAGCAGCTCGGGGCCGGGGACAGGGGGCACCGGGGAGCTGTTTTTT
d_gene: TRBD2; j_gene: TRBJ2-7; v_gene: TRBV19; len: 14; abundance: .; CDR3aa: CATKRLAGPYEQYF; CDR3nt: TGTGCCACCAAACGACTAGCGGGACCCTACGAGCAGTACTTC
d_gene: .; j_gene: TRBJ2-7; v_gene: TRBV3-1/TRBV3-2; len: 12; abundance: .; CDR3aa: CASSPRVGEQYF; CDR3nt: TGTGCCAGCAGCCCCAGGGTTGGCGAGCAGTACTTC
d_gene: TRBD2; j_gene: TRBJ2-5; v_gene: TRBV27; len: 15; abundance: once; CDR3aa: CASSSRTSGIGTQYF; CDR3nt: TGTGCCAGCAGTTCCCGGACTAGCGGGATTGGGACCCAGTACTTC
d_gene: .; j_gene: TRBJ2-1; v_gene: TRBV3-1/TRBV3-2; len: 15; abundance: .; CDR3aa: CASSQGRTVANEQFF; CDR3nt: TGTGCCAGCAGCCAAGGACGAACAGTTGCCAATGAGCAGTTCTTC
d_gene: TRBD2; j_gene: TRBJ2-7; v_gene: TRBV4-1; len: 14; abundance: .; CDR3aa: CASSQAGTIYEQYF; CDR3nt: TGCGCCAGCAGCCAAGCCGGGACTATCTACGAGCAGTACTTC
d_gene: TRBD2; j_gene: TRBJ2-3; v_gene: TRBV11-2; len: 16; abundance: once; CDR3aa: CASSLSLAGGGDTQYF; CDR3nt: TGTGCCAGCAGCTTAAGCCTAGCGGGGGGGGGAGATACGCAGTATTTT
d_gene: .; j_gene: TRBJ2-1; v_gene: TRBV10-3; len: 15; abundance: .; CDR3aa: CAISASELIRNEQFF; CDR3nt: TGTGCCATCAGTGCGAGCGAACTGATTAGGAATGAGCAGTTCTTC
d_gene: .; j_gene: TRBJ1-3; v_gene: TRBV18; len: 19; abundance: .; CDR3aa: CASSITAGQPLSLENTIYF; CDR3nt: TGTGCCAGCTCTATTACTGCCGGACAGCCTCTTTCTCTGGAAAACACCATATATTTT
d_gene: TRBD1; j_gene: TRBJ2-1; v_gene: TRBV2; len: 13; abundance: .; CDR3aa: CASSVQGRDEQFF; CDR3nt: TGTGCCAGCAGTGTACAGGGGCGGGATGAGCAGTTCTTC
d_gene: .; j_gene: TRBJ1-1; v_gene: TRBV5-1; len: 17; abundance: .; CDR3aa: CASSLKQRQPMNTEAFF; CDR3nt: TGCGCCAGCAGCTTGAAACAACGACAACCAATGAACACTGAAGCTTTCTTT
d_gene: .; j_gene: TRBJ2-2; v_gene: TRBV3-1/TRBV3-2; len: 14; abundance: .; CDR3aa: CASSQRGASGELFF; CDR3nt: TGTGCCAGCAGCCAACGGGGGGCCAGCGGGGAGCTGTTTTTT
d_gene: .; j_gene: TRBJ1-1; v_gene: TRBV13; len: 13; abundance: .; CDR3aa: CASSRATNTEAFF; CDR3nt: TGTGCCAGCAGCCGCGCAACGAACACTGAAGCTTTCTTT
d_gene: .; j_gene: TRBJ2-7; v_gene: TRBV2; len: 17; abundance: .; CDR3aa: CASSGGQSNLGVYEQYF; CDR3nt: TGTGCCAGCAGTGGGGGACAATCTAATTTGGGTGTATACGAGCAGTACTTC
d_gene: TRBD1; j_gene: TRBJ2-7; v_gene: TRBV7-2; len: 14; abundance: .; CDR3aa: CASSSGTGVYEQYF; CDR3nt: TGTGCCAGCAGCTCCGGGACAGGGGTCTACGAGCAGTACTTC
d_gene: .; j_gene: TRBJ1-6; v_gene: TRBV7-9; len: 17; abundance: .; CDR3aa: CASSSRARHTGFSPLHF; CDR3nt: TGTGCCAGCAGCTCTAGGGCCAGACACACAGGTTTTTCACCCCTCCACTTT
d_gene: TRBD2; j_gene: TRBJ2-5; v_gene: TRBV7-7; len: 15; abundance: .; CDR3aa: CASSLLGRAGETQYF; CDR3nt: TGTGCCAGCAGCTTACTCGGGAGGGCAGGAGAGACCCAGTACTTC
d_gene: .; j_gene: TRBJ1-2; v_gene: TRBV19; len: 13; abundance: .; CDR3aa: CASSRTAFYGYTF; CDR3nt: TGTGCCAGTAGTAGGACAGCTTTCTATGGCTACACCTTC
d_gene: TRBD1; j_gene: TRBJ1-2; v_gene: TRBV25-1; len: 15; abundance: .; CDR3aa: CASSGGWTGGYGYTF; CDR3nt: TGTGCCAGCAGTGGGGGATGGACAGGGGGCTATGGCTACACCTTC
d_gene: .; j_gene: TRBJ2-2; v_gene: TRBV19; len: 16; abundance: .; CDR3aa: CASSSGGNLNTGELFF; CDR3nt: TGTGCCAGTAGTTCCGGCGGGAATCTAAACACCGGGGAGCTGTTTTTT
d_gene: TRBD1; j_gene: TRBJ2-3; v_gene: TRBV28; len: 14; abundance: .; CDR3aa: CASNIGQGVDTQYF; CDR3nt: TGTGCCAGCAACATCGGACAGGGAGTAGATACGCAGTATTTT
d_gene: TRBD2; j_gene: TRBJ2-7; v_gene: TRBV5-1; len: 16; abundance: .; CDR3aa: CASSPPVAGGSYEQYF; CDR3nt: TGCGCCAGCAGCCCGCCTGTAGCGGGTGGGTCCTACGAGCAGTACTTC
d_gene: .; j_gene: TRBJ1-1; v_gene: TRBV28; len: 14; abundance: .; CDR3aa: CASSPLGGNTEAFF; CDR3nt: TGTGCCAGCAGTCCCCTGGGGGGGAACACTGAAGCTTTCTTT
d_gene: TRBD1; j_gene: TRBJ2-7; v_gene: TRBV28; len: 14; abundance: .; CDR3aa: CASLHGTETSEQYF; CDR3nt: TGTGCCAGCCTCCACGGGACAGAGACCAGCGAGCAGTACTTC
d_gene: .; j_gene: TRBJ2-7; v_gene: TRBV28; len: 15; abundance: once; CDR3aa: CASSLSNQGFYEQYF; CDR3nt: TGTGCCAGCAGTTTATCAAACCAGGGGTTCTACGAGCAGTACTTC
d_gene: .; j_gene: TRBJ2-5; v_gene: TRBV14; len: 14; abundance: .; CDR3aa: CASSQDLWPQTQYF; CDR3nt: TGTGCCAGCAGCCAAGATCTCTGGCCGCAGACCCAGTACTTC
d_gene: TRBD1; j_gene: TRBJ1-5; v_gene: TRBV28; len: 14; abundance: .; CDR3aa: CASSPTGTNQPQHF; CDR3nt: TGTGCCAGCAGCCCGACAGGGACCAATCAGCCCCAGCATTTT
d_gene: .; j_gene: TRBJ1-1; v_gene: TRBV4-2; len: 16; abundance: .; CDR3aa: CASSQEFGTRNTEAFF; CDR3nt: TGTGCCAGCAGCCAAGAATTCGGGACAAGGAACACTGAAGCTTTCTTT
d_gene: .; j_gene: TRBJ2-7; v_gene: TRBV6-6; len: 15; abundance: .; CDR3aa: CASSGETPYTYEQYF; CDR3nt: TGTGCCAGCAGCGGGGAAACACCTTACACCTACGAGCAGTACTTC
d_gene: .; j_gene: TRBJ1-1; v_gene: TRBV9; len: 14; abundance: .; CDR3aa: CASTPGVLNTEAFF; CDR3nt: TGTGCCAGCACCCCGGGGGTGCTGAACACTGAAGCTTTCTTT
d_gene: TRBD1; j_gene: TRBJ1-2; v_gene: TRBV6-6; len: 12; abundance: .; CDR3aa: CASTETGVGYTF; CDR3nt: TGTGCCAGCACCGAAACAGGGGTCGGCTACACCTTC
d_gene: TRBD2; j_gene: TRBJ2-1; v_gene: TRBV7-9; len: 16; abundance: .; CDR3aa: CASSLTRSSGSGEQFF; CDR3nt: TGTGCCAGCAGCTTAACCCGGTCTAGCGGGAGCGGTGAGCAGTTCTTC
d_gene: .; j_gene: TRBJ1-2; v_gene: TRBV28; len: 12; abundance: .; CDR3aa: CASSLFHAGYTF; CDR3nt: TGTGCCAGCAGTTTGTTTCATGCGGGCTACACCTTC
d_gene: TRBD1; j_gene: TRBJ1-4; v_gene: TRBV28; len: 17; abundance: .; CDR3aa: CASSALDTGAINEKLFF; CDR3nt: TGTGCCAGCAGTGCCCTCGATACAGGGGCTATTAATGAAAAACTGTTTTTT
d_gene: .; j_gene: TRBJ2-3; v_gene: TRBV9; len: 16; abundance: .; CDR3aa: CASSVRGSLGTDTQYF; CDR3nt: TGTGCCAGCAGCGTACGCGGGTCGCTAGGCACAGATACGCAGTATTTT
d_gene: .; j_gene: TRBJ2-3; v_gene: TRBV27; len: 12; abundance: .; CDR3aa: CASTAGLDTQYF; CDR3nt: TGTGCCAGCACCGCAGGCCTAGATACGCAGTATTTT
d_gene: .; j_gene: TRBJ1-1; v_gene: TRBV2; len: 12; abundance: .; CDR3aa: CASSVEDTEAFF; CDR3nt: TGTGCCAGCAGTGTGGAGGACACTGAAGCTTTCTTT